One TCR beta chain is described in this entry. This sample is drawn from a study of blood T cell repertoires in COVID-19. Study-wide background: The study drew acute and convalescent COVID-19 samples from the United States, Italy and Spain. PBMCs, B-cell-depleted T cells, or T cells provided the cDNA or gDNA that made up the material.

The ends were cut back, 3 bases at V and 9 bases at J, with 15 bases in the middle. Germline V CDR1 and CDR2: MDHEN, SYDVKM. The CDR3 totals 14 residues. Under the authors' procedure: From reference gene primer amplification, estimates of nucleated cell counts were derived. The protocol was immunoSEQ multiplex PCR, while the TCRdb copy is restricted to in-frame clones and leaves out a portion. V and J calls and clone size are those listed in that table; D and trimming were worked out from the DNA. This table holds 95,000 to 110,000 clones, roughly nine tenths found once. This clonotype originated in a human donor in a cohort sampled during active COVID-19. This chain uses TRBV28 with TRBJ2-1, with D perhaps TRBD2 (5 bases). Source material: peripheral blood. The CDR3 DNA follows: TGTGCCAGCAGTTTGGGCGGGTTAGGTCGTGAGCAGTTCTTC. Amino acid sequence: CASSLGGLGREQFF.